The 21 T cell receptor beta chains below all came from one sample that was sequenced in a study of shared clonotypes between healthy human individuals. Clones were sequenced by immunoSEQ multiplex PCR, and TCRdb holds only the in-frame ones, with some missing. The table includes more than 2,000,000 clones, roughly nine tenths detected once. The sequenced sample was naive CD4+ T cells sorted from blood. As for subset: CD45RA+ positively selected. The source of these receptors is a man between 18 and 35 years old in good health.

The chain employs TRBV27 and TRBJ2-5, with D perhaps given as TRBD1 or TRBD2 (5 bases each). The CDR3 has 15 residues. Deletions cut 7 bases from V and 7 bases from J, with 22 bases between. Germline V gene data show CDR1 as MNHEY and CDR2 as SMNVEV (reference sequence). This CDR3 is CASNSYPRVTGTQYF. In DNA, the CDR3 is TGTGCCAGCAACTCATATCCGAGGGTAACAGGGACCCAGTACTTC.

This chain links TRBV7-2 with TRBJ1-6, with D uncertain. This CDR3 is built from 14 residues. V dropped 5 bases and J dropped 7 bases, with 12 bases sitting between them. Germline assignment: CDR1 SGHTA and CDR2 FQGNSA. CDR3 nucleotide sequence: TGTGCCAGCAGCCCCTACACTACGAATTCACCCCTCCACTTT. It encodes CASSPYTTNSPLHF.

The chain uses TRBV28 and TRBJ1-4, with a weak D call TRBD1 (5 bases). V was pared by 4 bases and J by 7 bases, with 13 bases between. The CDR3 is made up of 14 amino acids. Germline V lookup: CDR1 MDHEN, CDR2 SYDVKM. The CDR3 DNA follows: TGTGCCAGCAGTTCCCAGGGAGGAGGTGAAAAACTGTTTTTT. Amino acids: CASSSQGGGEKLFF.

The chain employs TRBV30 and TRBJ2-1; 7 nucleotides align to TRBD1. Germline-derived CDR1 and CDR2 are GTSNPN and SVGIG (reference sequence). CDR3 length: 15 residues. The junction had 12 bases not matched to a gene; V was cut back by 5 bases and J by 5 bases. The CDR3 nucleotides read TGTGCCTGGGGAAGACAGGGAAGTTTTAACAATGAGCAGTTCTTC. Translation: CAWGRQGSFNNEQFF.

The genes are TRBV5-6 and TRBJ2-1, with D unresolved. The germline V gene has CDR1 SGHDT and CDR2 YYEEEE. The CDR3 consists of 14 residues. V was cut by 0 bases and J by 2 bases, with 6 bases left in between. CDR3 sequence (DNA): TGTGCCAGCAGCTTGGGTGGGCCCTACAATGAGCAGTTCTTC. Protein sequence: CASSLGGPYNEQFF.

This clone was counted once. CDR3 coding DNA: TGCGCCAGCATGTTTAGCGGGGGTTGGAATGAGCAGTTCTTC. It is translated as CASMFSGGWNEQFF. The chain combines TRBV5-1 with TRBJ2-1; 9 bases match TRBD2. V gave up 6 bases and J gave up 7 bases; unmatched junction bases: 8. This CDR3 comprises 14 residues. Germline CDR1 is SGHRS and CDR2 is YFSETQ.

The genes are TRBV19 and TRBJ2-1; the D gene is possibly TRBD1 (6 bases). Germline CDR1 is LNHDA and CDR2 is SQIVND (reference sequence). Trimming removed 3 bases at V and 0 bases at J, with 12 bases between. This CDR3 comprises 16 residues. The CDR3 coding sequence is TGTGCCAGTAGTATCACAGGGTCGAGCTCCTACAATGAGCAGTTCTTC. Translation: CASSITGSSSYNEQFF.

This rearrangement joins TRBV5-4 to TRBJ2-3, with D unclear. Germline CDR1 SGHNT, CDR2 YYREEE (reference sequence). CDR3 length: 16 amino acids. V lost 0 bases and J lost 2, with 13 bases in between. The CDR3 DNA reads TGTGCCAGCAGCTTGGTTGGCGAAGGGAACACAGATACGCAGTATTTT. Translating gives CASSLVGEGNTDTQYF.

Concerning this clone itself: The sample carries other DNA sequences with the same CDR3. The V gene is TRBV11-2, the J gene TRBJ1-5; 7 nucleotides align to TRBD1. The CDR3 extends over 14 amino acids. Germline CDR1 is SGHAT and CDR2 is FQNNGV. The junction had 3 bases not matched to a gene; V was cut back by 0 bases and J by 7 bases. CDR3 in amino acids: CASSLDSGGQPQHF. CDR3 in DNA: TGTGCCAGCAGCTTAGACTCAGGGGGGCAGCCCCAGCATTTT.

This clone was counted between two and nine times. The CDR3 nucleotides are TGCGCCAGCAGCCAGGTCGTGGTGAGCGAGCAGTTCTTC. Translating it yields CASSQVVVSEQFF. The V and J genes are TRBV4-1 and TRBJ2-1; D not resolved. CDR1 MGHRA and CDR2 YSYEKL come from the germline V gene. V was shortened by 3 bases and J by 10 bases, with 13 bases between the two germline ends. The CDR3 is made up of 13 amino acids.

The V and J genes are TRBV5-1 and TRBJ2-2; 7 bases fit TRBD2. CDR3 size: 15 residues. Germline assignment: CDR1 SGHRS and CDR2 YFSETQ. Unmatched junction bases numbered 7, after V lost 4 bases and J lost 4 bases. The CDR3 nucleotides read TGCGCCAGCAGCCGGGGGGACTCGGGCACCGGGGAGCTGTTTTTT. This encodes CASSRGDSGTGELFF. The whole variable domain, remainder taken from reference TRBV5-1 and TRBJ2-2, is KAGVTQTPRYLIKTRGQQVTLSCSPISGHRSVSWYQQTPGQGLQFLFEYFSETQRNKGNFPGRFSGRQFSNSRSEMNVSTLELGDSALYLCASSRGDSGTGELFFGEGSRLTVL.

The gene calls are TRBV18 and TRBJ1-3; D ambiguous. The germline V gene has CDR1 KGHSH and CDR2 LQKENI. This CDR3 is 17 amino acids long. V was shortened by 2 bases and J by 0 bases, with 14 bases between the two germline ends. CDR3 protein: CASSPSVSRSSGNTIYF. CDR3 DNA: TGTGCCAGCTCACCAAGTGTGTCCAGAAGCTCTGGAAACACCATATATTTT.

V and J are TRBV19 and TRBJ2-3, with 10 bases lining up with TRBD2. The germline V gene has CDR1 LNHDA and CDR2 SQIVND (reference sequence). The CDR3 has 15 amino acids. After removal of 5 bases from V and 2 bases from J, the junction contained 4 bases not matched to a gene. The CDR3 DNA is TGTGCCAGTAGTGTGGGACTAGCGAACACAGATACGCAGTATTTT. Its protein is CASSVGLANTDTQYF. The variable domain in full, completed from reference TRBV19 and TRBJ2-3, reads DGGITQSPKYLFRKEGQNVTLSCEQNLNHDAMYWYRQDPGQGLRLIYYSQIVNDFQKGDIAEGYSVSREKKESFPLTVTSAQKNPTAFYLCASSVGLANTDTQYFGPGTRLTVL.

The chain carries TRBV4-1 and TRBJ2-5; 9 positions match TRBD2. J gave up 5 bases and V 1 base, and 5 bases lay outside the gene matches. Looked up from germline, CDR1 is MGHRA and CDR2 is YSYEKL. CDR3 length equals 15 residues. CDR3 region: CASSQVSGSRETQYF. The CDR3 DNA sequence: TGCGCCAGCAGCCAAGTTAGCGGGAGCCGTGAGACCCAGTACTTC.

The chain recombines TRBV4-2 with TRBJ2-7; D ambiguous. Germline V CDR1 and CDR2: LGHNA, YNFKEQ. The CDR3 covers 13 residues. The V gene lost 4 bases and the J gene lost 6 bases, with 13 bases spanning the gap. CDR3 nucleotide sequence: TGTGCCAGCAGCCCCCCCCCGCCGGGCGAGCAGTACTTC. This gives the protein CASSPPPPGEQYF.

This clone was detected only once. This chain uses TRBV19 with TRBJ2-5; the D gene is possibly TRBD2 (6 bases). This CDR3 spans 15 amino acids. Germline V gene lookup returns CDR1 LNHDA and CDR2 SQIVND (reference sequence). Deletions cut 6 bases from V and 4 bases from J, with 18 bases between. The CDR3 protein is CASRFASALSETQYF. CDR3 bases: TGTGCCAGTAGGTTTGCTAGCGCCCTATCAGAGACCCAGTACTTC. Variable domain in full (rest from reference TRBV19 and TRBJ2-5): DGGITQSPKYLFRKEGQNVTLSCEQNLNHDAMYWYRQDPGQGLRLIYYSQIVNDFQKGDIAEGYSVSREKKESFPLTVTSAQKNPTAFYLCASRFASALSETQYFGPGTRLLVL.

About this clone itself: Other DNA sequences in the sample encode the same CDR3. V gene TRBV6-5 combines with J gene TRBJ2-5, with D perhaps matching TRBD1 or TRBD2 (5 bases each). Looked up from germline, CDR1 is MNHEY and CDR2 is SVGAGI. Trimming took off 5 bases at V and 4 bases at J, with 8 bases between the two ends. The CDR3 loop spans 12 amino acids. CDR3 amino acids: CASSRGRETQYF. CDR3 coding DNA: TGTGCCAGCAGTCGGGGCAGAGAGACCCAGTACTTC.

The rearrangement joins TRBV18 to TRBJ2-2; D unclear. The germline gives CDR1 KGHSH, CDR2 LQKENI. Between the trimmed V and J ends, which lost 4 bases and 4 bases, there was a span of 10 bases. This CDR3 has 14 amino acids. The CDR3 is CASSRDQRTGELFF. The CDR3 DNA is TGTGCCAGCTCACGAGATCAGCGCACCGGGGAGCTGTTTTTT.

In regard to this clone: One end of the junction fails to match germline, which may point to a read error. The chain carries TRBV2 and TRBJ1-5, with D tentatively TRBD1 (5 bases). Germline CDR1 SNHLY, CDR2 FYNNEI. The CDR3 is made up of 13 amino acids. The CDR3 DNA sequence: TGTGCCAGCAGGTCAGAGGGGAATCAGCCCCGGCATTTT. Residues: CASRSEGNQPRHF.

This rearrangement joins TRBV14 to TRBJ2-6; possible D gene TRBD2, 5 bases. Germline V gives CDR1 SGHDN, CDR2 FVKESK. The CDR3 extends over 17 amino acids. Between the trimmed V and J ends, which lost 1 base and 4 bases, there was a span of 14 bases. The CDR3 sequence: CASSQVGGSLGANVLTF. The DNA for the CDR3 is TGTGCCAGCAGCCAAGTTGGAGGATCGCTCGGGGCCAACGTCCTGACTTTC.

Remarks on this clone: This may come from a read error, since a much larger clone is one base off. Other DNA sequences in this sample translate to the same CDR3. The rearrangement uses TRBV7-2 and TRBJ2-7; unclear D gene. V gave up 4 bases and J gave up 3 bases, with 4 bases separating them. This CDR3 has 11 residues. Germline V gives CDR1 SGHTA, CDR2 FQGNSA. The CDR3 DNA sequence: TGTGCCAGCAGCTCCGACTACGAGCAGTACTTC. This translates into CASSSDYEQYF.